This record concerns one TCR beta chain sequence. What it binds is not known. This entry is derived from a study of glioma-infiltrating T cells after dendritic cell vaccination. Study-wide points: Few patients contributed both blood and tumor specimens.

Sequencing was performed with immunoSEQ multiplex PCR; in TCRdb, only in-frame clones are kept and a portion is missing. The data hold 60,000 to 70,000 clones, with 80% to 85% observed a single time. The sequence came from a human donor with glioblastoma. The sample here was blood, taken before dendritic cell vaccination.

CDR3 in amino acids: CASSSGTSGLYEQYF. DNA of the CDR3: TGTGCCAGCAGCTCCGGGACTAGCGGCCTCTACGAGCAGTACTTC. J is TRBJ2-7 and V is TRBV5-4; 11 nucleotides align to TRBD2. The CDR3 consists of 15 residues. Germline CDR1 reads SGHNT; CDR2 reads YYREEE (reference sequence). The V gene end was trimmed by 3 bases and the J gene end by 3 bases; junction bases not matched to a gene: 5.